These 27 T cell receptor beta chains originate from one sample sequenced in a study of identical twins. TCRdb ran MiXCR on the 5' RACE reads and lists one entry per CDR3 protein. The sample consists of about 530,000 distinct CDR3 sequences, 20% to 25% of them appearing once. This sample was also put to use in a study of yellow fever vaccine responses in identical twins.

Sequencing used CD4+ T cells sorted from blood. The source is a young woman in good health.

This clonotype has only a few counts. This chain connects TRBV4-2 to TRBJ2-2; D may be TRBD2 (5 bases). Between the trimmed V and J ends, which lost 0 bases and 0 bases, there was a span of 5 bases. The CDR3 totals 15 residues. Looked up from germline, CDR1 is LGHNA and CDR2 is YNFKEQ. CDR3 in amino acids: CASSQDSANTGELFF. The CDR3 coding sequence is TGTGCCAGCAGCCAAGATAGCGCGAACACCGGGGAGCTGTTTTTT.

V usage is TRBV12-3 or TRBV12-4 and J usage is TRBJ1-1; D is uncertain. V was clipped by 6 bases and J by 10 bases, with 9 bases between them. There are 10 residues in the CDR3. The DNA of the CDR3 is TGTGCCAGCAGCCTAAGTAGAGCTTTCTTT. As protein: CASSLSRAFF.

This clonotype was picked up a small number of times. This chain links TRBV12-3 or TRBV12-4 with TRBJ1-6; D remains ambiguous. The CDR3 is made up of 13 amino acids. Trimming took off 4 bases at V and 6 bases at J, with 7 bases between the two ends. CDR3 protein: CASSSSRNSPLHF. The DNA for the CDR3 is TGTGCCAGCAGTTCAAGCCGTAATTCACCCCTCCACTTT.

The rearrangement uses TRBV5-5 and TRBJ1-4, with TRBD1 as a possible D gene (5 bases). Trimming stripped 3 bases from V and 8 bases from J, with 14 bases between. Per the germline V gene, CDR1 is SGHKS and CDR2 is YYEKEE (reference sequence). This CDR3 comprises 14 residues. CDR3 bases: TGTGCCAGCAGCTCACCGGGACCGGGAGAAAAACTGTTTTTT. Encoded protein: CASSSPGPGEKLFF.

The chain uses TRBV15 and TRBJ1-2; 7 nucleotides agree with TRBD1. The V gene's germline CDR1 is LNHNV and CDR2 YYDKDF (reference sequence). Unmatched junction bases numbered 7, after V lost 0 bases and J lost 6 bases. This CDR3 is built from 15 residues. The CDR3 reads CATSRDEWDSNGYTF. The CDR3 DNA sequence: TGTGCCACCAGCAGAGACGAATGGGACAGTAATGGCTACACCTTC. Variable domain in full (rest from reference TRBV15 and TRBJ1-2): DAMVIQNPRYQVTQFGKPVTLSCSQTLNHNVMYWYQQKSSQAPKLLFHYYDKDFNNEADTPDNFQSRRPNTSFCFLDIRSPGLGDTAMYLCATSRDEWDSNGYTFGSGTRLTVV.

V gene TRBV5-1 combines with J gene TRBJ1-2; D possibly corresponds to TRBD1 (6 bases). Trimming removed 0 bases at V and 3 bases at J, with 9 bases between. Germline V gene data show CDR1 as SGHRS and CDR2 as YFSETQ. The CDR3 consists of 14 residues. Written as DNA, the CDR3 is TGCGCCAGCAGCTTGGGGGGGGGCGACTATGGCTACACCTTC. This gives the protein CASSLGGGDYGYTF.

This clonotype was found a few times. This chain uses TRBV20-1 with TRBJ2-1; possibly TRBD1 for D (5 bases). Germline assignment: CDR1 DFQATT and CDR2 SNEGSKA (reference sequence). The CDR3 extends over 12 amino acids. Trimming removed 2 bases from V and 6 bases from J, with 8 bases in between. The CDR3 sequence: CSARLTANEQFF. CDR3 coding DNA: TGCAGTGCTAGATTGACAGCCAATGAGCAGTTCTTC.

This clonotype has a count of ten or more. The chain joins TRBV2 to TRBJ2-7; 8 bases align to TRBD2. The CDR3 is made up of 12 amino acids. Trimming removed 4 bases from V and 4 bases from J; junction bases left unmatched: 0. CDR1 is SNHLY, CDR2 FYNNEI, per germline. The CDR3, as DNA: TGTGCCAGCAGTGGACTAGCGTACGAGCAGTACTTC. Translation gives CASSGLAYEQYF. Using reference TRBV2 and TRBJ2-7 for the parts outside the CDR3, the full variable domain is EPEVTQTPSHQVTQMGQEVILRCVPISNHLYFYWYRQILGQKVEFLVSFYNNEISEKSEIFDDQFSVERPDGSNFTLKIRSTKLEDSAMYFCASSGLAYEQYFGPGTRLTVT.

This clonotype occurred a few times. The chain is built from TRBV5-6 and TRBJ2-1; D possibly corresponds to TRBD2 (5 bases). Germline lookup yields CDR1 SGHDT and CDR2 YYEEEE. The CDR3 totals 15 residues. V dropped 1 base and J dropped 6 bases, with 14 bases sitting between them. CDR3 coding DNA: TGTGCCAGCAGCTTGAGAGGGAAGGTTTTCAATGAGCAGTTCTTC. The encoded protein is CASSLRGKVFNEQFF.

This chain links TRBV7-9 with TRBJ2-7, with D perhaps matching TRBD1 (5 bases). The CDR3 covers 15 residues. Between the trimmed V and J ends, which lost 1 base and 2 bases, there was a span of 12 bases. Per germline, CDR1 SEHNR and CDR2 FQNEAQ (reference sequence). Here the CDR3 DNA reads TGTGCCAGCAGCTTAGGGCAGGGATTGACCTACGAGCAGTACGTC. Amino acid sequence: CASSLGQGLTYEQYV.

V is TRBV5-1 and J is TRBJ2-4; 10 positions agree with TRBD1. The V segment lost 2 bases and the J segment 6 bases; nucleotides outside the gene matches: 5. The CDR3 consists of 15 residues. CDR1 and CDR2 from the germline V gene are SGHRS and YFSETQ. CDR3 sequence (DNA): TGCGCCAGCAGCTTCCGGGACAGGGGCGTAAACATTCAGTACTTC. The encoded protein is CASSFRDRGVNIQYF.

V gene TRBV4-2 combines with J gene TRBJ2-1, with 11 positions matching TRBD2. The CDR3 is 16 amino acids. V was clipped by 2 bases and J by 4 bases; unmatched bases: 4. Looked up from germline, CDR1 is LGHNA and CDR2 is YNFKEQ. In DNA form, the CDR3 reads TGTGCCAGCAGCCAATTCGGGACTAGCGGATACAATGAGCAGTTCTTC. This encodes CASSQFGTSGYNEQFF.

This clonotype was seen a handful of times. V and J are TRBV12-3 or TRBV12-4 and TRBJ1-1; D remains unclear. Deletions cut 7 bases from V and 8 bases from J, with 14 bases between. The CDR3 contains 12 residues. The CDR3 region is CASNRPPAEAFF. As DNA, the CDR3 is TGTGCCAGCAATCGCCCTCCAGCAGAAGCTTTCTTT.

The chain uses TRBV18 and TRBJ2-7; 8 positions match TRBD1. Germline-derived CDR1 and CDR2 are KGHSH and LQKENI. V was pared by 6 bases and J by 6 bases, with 10 bases of the junction left unmatched. The CDR3 runs to 14 residues. The CDR3 DNA reads as TGTGCCAGCTCCCAGGGGGCTAGTCCTGGCGAGCAGTACGTC. It encodes CASSQGASPGEQYV.

The genes are TRBV11-2 and TRBJ2-2; TRBD1 might be the D (6 bases). CDR3 length: 17 residues. V lost 5 bases, J lost 4 bases, and 20 bases lay in between. In germline, CDR1 is SGHAT, CDR2 FQNNGV. The CDR3 DNA reads TGTGCCAGCAGCCCCGAACCCGGGACAATAGGCACCGGGGAGCTGTTTTTT. This sequence encodes CASSPEPGTIGTGELFF.

This clonotype was detected a few times. The J gene is TRBJ2-5, the V gene TRBV3-1; TRBD2 aligns across 7 bases. Germline V gene data show CDR1 as LGHDT and CDR2 as YNNKEL (reference sequence). The CDR3 extends over 15 amino acids. The trim removed 5 bases at V and 2 bases at J, leaving 8 bases unmatched. This CDR3 is CASSSLAVLQETQYF. The CDR3, as DNA: TGTGCCAGCAGCTCTCTAGCGGTTCTTCAAGAGACCCAGTACTTC.

This clonotype was seen a few times. The rearrangement uses TRBV5-5 and TRBJ2-6; D unclear. Germline V gives CDR1 SGHKS, CDR2 YYEKEE (reference sequence). V was clipped by 6 bases and J by 0 bases, with 13 bases between them. There are 16 residues in the CDR3. Here the CDR3 reads CASNQGFNSGANVLTF. The CDR3 DNA is TGTGCCAGCAACCAAGGTTTCAACTCTGGGGCCAACGTCCTGACTTTC. The whole variable domain, filled in from reference TRBV5-5 and TRBJ2-6, reads DAGVTQSPTHLIKTRGQQVTLRCSPISGHKSVSWYQQVLGQGPQFIFQYYEKEERGRGNFPDRFSARQFPNYSSELNVNALLLGDSALYLCASNQGFNSGANVLTFGAGSRLTVL.

The chain employs TRBV12-3 or TRBV12-4 and TRBJ1-5; no clear D. CDR3 length: 14 residues. V was pared by 8 bases and J by 1 base, with 12 bases between. In DNA, the CDR3 is TGTGCCAGCGGGTCGGGATTAAGCAATCAGCCCCAGCATTTT. Amino acid sequence: CASGSGLSNQPQHF.

This rearrangement joins TRBV6-2 or TRBV6-3 to TRBJ1-5; 7 nucleotides agree with TRBD1. Germline V gene lookup returns CDR1 MNHEY and CDR2 SVGEGT. With V trimmed by 6 bases and J by 5 bases, 7 bases remained unmatched. The CDR3 contains 14 residues. Here the CDR3 reads CASSAGTAYQPQHF. The CDR3 bases are TGTGCCAGCAGCGCCGGGACAGCCTATCAGCCCCAGCATTTT.

This clonotype was counted only a few times. This chain connects TRBV5-1 to TRBJ2-1, with D tentatively TRBD2 (6 bases). V was cut by 4 bases and J by 2 bases, with 19 bases left in between. Germline V gives CDR1 SGHRS, CDR2 YFSETQ. The CDR3 is made up of 17 amino acids. The CDR3 DNA follows: TGCGCCAGCAGCCCACCCCCGCCCGGGAGTCCCTACAATGAGCAGTTCTTC. Encoded protein: CASSPPPPGSPYNEQFF.

The V call is TRBV5-1, the J call TRBJ1-2; D remains unclear. Trimming shortened V by 0 bases and J by 2 bases, and 8 bases separated the two germline ends. This CDR3 contains 14 residues. Germline V lookup: CDR1 SGHRS, CDR2 YFSETQ. CDR3 amino acids: CASSLGEANYGYTF. Written as DNA, the CDR3 is TGCGCCAGCAGCTTGGGGGAGGCGAACTATGGCTACACCTTC.

This clonotype has just a few counts. The chain joins TRBV12-3 or TRBV12-4 to TRBJ2-1, with 10 bases matching TRBD2. J was trimmed by 6 bases and V by 3 bases; bases with no gene match: 20. The length of the CDR3 is 20 residues. Here the CDR3 reads CASSLGGWGKAGGAFNEQFF. The CDR3, as DNA: TGTGCCAGCAGTTTGGGGGGTTGGGGTAAAGCGGGAGGGGCGTTCAATGAGCAGTTCTTC.

This clonotype was counted between two and nine times. The V and J genes are TRBV7-9 and TRBJ2-2; D possibly uses TRBD1 or TRBD2 (5 bases each). The V and J ends lost 7 bases and 3 bases respectively, with 15 bases between them. CDR3 length: 15 amino acids. In germline, CDR1 is SEHNR, CDR2 FQNEAQ (reference sequence). The CDR3 is CASIVGTQYTGELFF. CDR3 nucleotide sequence: TGTGCCAGCATCGTCGGGACCCAATACACCGGGGAGCTGTTTTTT. The variable domain in full, with the rest retrieved from reference TRBV7-9 and TRBJ2-2, is DTGVSQNPRHKITKRGQNVTFRCDPISEHNRLYWYRQTLGQGPEFLTYFQNEAQLEKSRLLSDRFSAERPKGSFSTLEIQRTEQGDSAMYLCASIVGTQYTGELFFGEGSRLTVL.

This chain connects TRBV2 to TRBJ2-1, with 15 positions matching TRBD2. There are 16 residues in the CDR3. Germline V gene data show CDR1 as SNHLY and CDR2 as FYNNEI. With V trimmed by 8 bases and J by 4 bases, 6 bases remained unmatched. The CDR3 is CASPGLAGGIYNEQFF. CDR3 nucleotides: TGTGCCAGCCCGGGACTAGCGGGAGGAATTTACAATGAGCAGTTCTTC.

The chain combines TRBV18 with TRBJ1-3; D may be TRBD1 (6 bases). Germline loops: CDR1 KGHSH, CDR2 LQKENI. Trimming took 3 bases from V and 4 from J, leaving 16 bases between them. The length of the CDR3 is 16 residues. The CDR3 protein is CASSPGLYREGNTIYF. For the CDR3, the DNA is TGTGCCAGCTCACCGGGCCTTTACAGGGAAGGAAACACCATATATTTT.

This clonotype was found a few times. This chain links TRBV12-3 or TRBV12-4 with TRBJ1-2; D remains unclear. CDR3 length equals 13 residues. V gave up 6 bases and J gave up 2 bases, with 10 bases separating them. DNA for the CDR3: TGTGCCAGCAGCTGGGGTCACAACTATGGCTACACCTTC. Translated: CASSWGHNYGYTF.

J is TRBJ2-1 and V is TRBV12-3 or TRBV12-4; weak D call: TRBD1 (6 bases). With 6 bases removed from V and 5 bases from J, the gap between germline ends came to 17 bases. This CDR3 region has 15 residues. CDR3 DNA sequence: TGTGCCAGCAGGCCCAGCCCCAGGGGACACAATGAGCAGTTCTTC. Its protein product is CASRPSPRGHNEQFF.